Listed below are T cell receptor beta chains from one sample, sequenced in a study of spatial heterogeneity in lung cancer. One entry per CDR3 protein results from TCRdb running MiXCR on the 5' RACE reads. The sample has 20,000 to 25,000 distinct CDR3 sequences, 7% seen once. This specimen consisted of PBMCs, obtained at surgery. The receptors here all came from a male donor with early-stage non-small cell lung cancer. The CDR3 runs from the conserved cysteine through the conserved F or W. Each record gives: clone size, V gene, D gene, J gene, CDR3 DNA, CDR3 protein. The D gene is left open where the match is weak. Rows may omit the clone size; those that give it use once, few, many or a size class.

clone_size: medium-sized
v_call: TRBV20-1
d_call: TRBD2
j_call: TRBJ2-7
cdr3_nt: TGCAGTGCTATGGGACTAGCGGGAGCTGAGCAGTACTTC
cdr3_aa: CSAMGLAGAEQYF

clone_size: NA
v_call: TRBV28
d_call: NA
j_call: TRBJ2-5
cdr3_nt: TGTGCCAGCAGCAAAATAGCCCACTCTGGGGAGACCCAGTACTTC
cdr3_aa: CASSKIAHSGETQYF

clone_size: many
v_call: TRBV5-1
d_call: NA
j_call: TRBJ2-1
cdr3_nt: TGCGCCAGCAGCCCCCCTGCGGGCGGGATCTACAATGAGCAGTTCTTC
cdr3_aa: CASSPPAGGIYNEQFF

clone_size: many
v_call: TRBV3-1
d_call: NA
j_call: TRBJ2-5
cdr3_nt: TGTGCCAGCAGCCAAGGGGTCCAGTACTTC
cdr3_aa: CASSQGVQYF

clone_size: many
v_call: TRBV28
d_call: NA
j_call: TRBJ2-3
cdr3_nt: TGTGCCAGCAGTTTAGGAAGGACAGATACGCAGTATTTT
cdr3_aa: CASSLGRTDTQYF

clone_size: few
v_call: TRBV20-1
d_call: NA
j_call: TRBJ1-1
cdr3_nt: TGCAGGGCACCTGGAGCTTTCTTT
cdr3_aa: CRAPGAFF

clone_size: few
v_call: TRBV12-3/TRBV12-4
d_call: NA
j_call: TRBJ2-1
cdr3_nt: TGTGCCAGCAGTTTTCCAGCGGGCCTCAATGAGCAGTTCTTC
cdr3_aa: CASSFPAGLNEQFF

clone_size: few
v_call: TRBV2
d_call: TRBD2
j_call: TRBJ2-3
cdr3_nt: TGTGCCAGCAGTGAAGACGGGGGGAGGGCAGATACGCAGTATTTT
cdr3_aa: CASSEDGGRADTQYF

clone_size: many
v_call: TRBV2
d_call: TRBD2
j_call: TRBJ2-3
cdr3_nt: TGTGCCAGCAGACTGGGACTAGCGGGAGGGCCCGATACGCAGTATTTT
cdr3_aa: CASRLGLAGGPDTQYF

clone_size: NA
v_call: TRBV18
d_call: NA
j_call: TRBJ2-2
cdr3_nt: TGTGCCAGCTCACCTATCCCGGAGAACGGGGAGCTGTTTTTT
cdr3_aa: CASSPIPENGELFF

clone_size: few
v_call: TRBV20-1
d_call: NA
j_call: TRBJ2-5
cdr3_nt: TGCAGTGCTCTACGGGGACTGAGAGGGACCCAGTACTTC
cdr3_aa: CSALRGLRGTQYF

clone_size: many
v_call: TRBV12-3/TRBV12-4
d_call: TRBD2
j_call: TRBJ2-3
cdr3_nt: TGTGCCAGCAGTTTATGGGGCGGGGGGGCTTCAGATACGCAGTATTTT
cdr3_aa: CASSLWGGGASDTQYF

clone_size: few
v_call: TRBV6-5
d_call: NA
j_call: TRBJ1-5
cdr3_nt: TGTGCCAGCGGTGACAGGAGCAATCAGCCCCAGCATTTT
cdr3_aa: CASGDRSNQPQHF

clone_size: few
v_call: TRBV20-1
d_call: NA
j_call: TRBJ2-4
cdr3_nt: TGCAGTGCCCAATCCGGGACCACAAACATTCAGTACTTC
cdr3_aa: CSAQSGTTNIQYF

clone_size: many
v_call: TRBV4-2
d_call: TRBD1
j_call: TRBJ2-6
cdr3_nt: TGTGCCAGCAGCCAAGCCACCGCCGGACAGGGGGCCGGGGCCAACGTCCTGACTTTC
cdr3_aa: CASSQATAGQGAGANVLTF

clone_size: few
v_call: TRBV12-3/TRBV12-4
d_call: NA
j_call: TRBJ2-1
cdr3_nt: TGTGCCAGCAGTTTATCGCGGAGAAGCTCCTACAATGAGCAGTTCTTC
cdr3_aa: CASSLSRRSSYNEQFF

clone_size: many
v_call: TRBV20-1
d_call: NA
j_call: TRBJ2-6
cdr3_nt: TGCAGTGCTAGTAAGGCCTCTGGGGCCAACGTCCTGACTTTC
cdr3_aa: CSASKASGANVLTF